This T cell receptor beta chain was identified in a study of beta chain features in type 1 diabetes. All of the isolated RNA was reverse transcribed, so expressed TCRB transcripts were sequenced. Method: immunoSEQ multiplex PCR; TCRdb's copy keeps in-frame clones and lacks some. The sample lists hundreds of thousands of clones, 13% to 15% seen once, with around 0.025% in the top ten. The CDR3 length is 10 residues. The trim removed 6 bases at V and 12 bases at J, leaving 3 bases unmatched. Germline CDR1 is SNHLY and CDR2 is FYNNEI. The chain has TRBV2 and TRBJ2-5; TRBD1 matches at 8 bases. Source material: naive CD4+ T cells from blood. This TCR came from a woman between 40 and 55 years old in good health. CDR3: CASRMDREYF. The CDR3 DNA is TGTGCCAGCAGAATGGACAGGGAGTACTTC. The complete variable domain, with remaining parts taken from reference TRBV2 and TRBJ2-5, reads EPEVTQTPSHQVTQMGQEVILRCVPISNHLYFYWYRQILGQKVEFLVSFYNNEISEKSEIFDDQFSVERPDGSNFTLKIRSTKLEDSAMYFCASRMDREYFGPGTRLLVL.